This TCR beta chain derives from a study of blood T cell repertoires in COVID-19 (dated by TCRdb to about 2020). Regarding the research as a whole: The collaborator samples originated in the United States, Italy and Spain and spanned the acute and convalescent phases of COVID-19. The material from the prospective study consisted of cDNA or gDNA derived from T cells, B-cell-depleted T cells, or PBMCs. Deeply sampled blood TCRbeta repertoires from subjects exposed to, actively infected with, or recovered from COVID-19 were included in the dataset. The repertoires were released in a freely available public database intended as a resource for research on the immune response to SARS-CoV-2. The samples were drawn from the first 160 participants of the ongoing ImmuneRACE study and from 1,254 subjects provided by 6 global collaborators. Nearly every sample came with metadata listing a de-identified subject ID, COVID-19 status, age in years and sex. Where HLA class I and class II types were available, the types were taken from metadata supplied by the sample provider, not from assay-based typing. The full study reports these points: How much clinical and demographic metadata was included differed by source and by participant, and the metadata was provided uncurated.

The germline V gene sets CDR1 to MDHEN and CDR2 to SYDVKM. The CDR3 holds 13 amino acids from the cysteine to the phenylalanine. Only CDR3 DNA is held: 39 bases, read in frame from base 1. The V end loses 3 bases and the J end loses 4 bases, and a stretch of 9 bases separates them. Regarding this clone: Its antigen specificity is not known. No base quality values were provided; no much bigger clone lies one nucleotide off.

Each collaborating institution followed its own protocols to collect whole blood in K2EDTA tubes. For TCRbeta analysis, collaborator samples were shipped as frozen whole blood, as isolated PBMCs, or as DNA extracted from either sample type. TCRbeta CDR3 regions were amplified from genomic DNA by means of the immunoSEQ Assay, a bias-controlled multiplex PCR. As for the authors' bioinformatics: Within the assay, amplification of reference gene primers was used to estimate how many nucleated cells each sample contained. Sequence reads were collapsed and filtered to measure the absolute abundance of every unique TCRbeta CDR3 rearrangement. For each sample, productive Simpson clonality was calculated as the square root of Simpson's diversity index over productive rearrangements. Sourced from immuneACCESS, this table was stored by TCRdb with only in-frame sequences that have V and J called. A share of the clones is absent; for the studies checked, an unresolved V gene accounts for under half, and the remainder has no known explanation. The D gene and trimming were derived from the DNA, and the V and J assignments and clone size from that table. This sample holds some 270,000 clones; about 89% were observed only once. The top ten hold under 0.95% of the sample.

Input material: peripheral blood. The chain is made from TRBV28 and TRBJ1-2; the D gene lacks a confident call. This TCR came from a man aged 30 to 39 with acute or convalescent COVID-19. The encoded CDR3 is CASSFGDRYGYTF. The base sequence is TGTGCCAGCAGTTTTGGAGATCGCTATGGCTACACCTTC.